This T cell receptor (beta chain) originates from a study of cytomegalovirus exposure and HLA in healthy donors (dated by TCRdb to about 2017). Notes on the research overall: An earlier analysis of some 620 of the donors reported over 250 Gb of sequence data and 95 million to 120 million unique TCR beta sequences obtained from roughly 180 million T cells. Approximately 330 gigabases of sequencing data and 75 million to 85 million unique TCR sequences made up an early release that covered some 640 HLA-typed donors. Of the roughly 400 genotyped donors, approximately 81% were placed in the genetic ancestry cluster associated with self-reported Caucasian donors. The study aimed to test whether cataloging public T cell receptors could reveal signatures of past pathogen exposure. The T cell repertoires of several hundred subjects were profiled by immunosequencing and related to cytomegalovirus serostatus. In addition to the first cohort of 500 to 850 subjects, a separate validation cohort of about 120 different subjects was used. To predict cytomegalovirus infection status, the study brought together high-throughput TCR immunosequencing, statistical association of individual TCRs with disease status, and machine learning. A later analysis re-examined previously published TCR beta repertoires from roughly 650 donors and added high-resolution HLA genotyping to investigate patterns of TCR occurrence. The later analysis used no new phenotypic data to find candidate immune exposures, relying instead on TCR beta sequences and their occurrence across donors. In an earlier analysis of 550 to 700 of the donors, high-throughput TCR beta sequencing was used to judge whether each TCR beta V gene segment behaved as functional or pseudogenic. Donor age, sex, ethnicity and CMV serostatus were collected together with the repertoire data. A later genetic analysis used genome-wide SNP genotypes for about 65% of the roughly 700 donors, treating that subset as a discovery cohort. Every repertoire in the discovery cohort had been generated on one and the same sequencing platform. HLA typing covered class I and class II loci at four-digit resolution. The number of typed donors differed by locus: 629-630 for A, B, C, DRB1 and DQB1; approximately 540 for DQA1; 606 for DPA1; and approximately 450 for DPB1. Because of strong linkage in the cohort, four to six DR-DQ haplotypes were treated as single units for association and clustering. Across roughly 420 genotyped donors of the cohort, an average of 235,054 unique TCR beta nucleotide sequences per donor were sequenced, and roughly 20% of those sequences were non-productive.

There are 15 amino acids in the CDR3, from cysteine to phenylalanine inclusive. Only the CDR3 part of the read is kept: 45 bases, read in frame from the first base. The CDR1 and CDR2 encoded by the germline V gene are MNHEY and SVGAGI. Trimming takes 5 bases from V and 2 bases from J, and the germline ends sit 16 bases apart. Summary of the overall study and its limitations: According to the authors, the approach could potentially be generalized to other disease states and immunological phenotypes. In a later genetic analysis, a missense DCLRE1C variant was associated with V-gene and J-gene trimming of TCR beta chains, and the association was replicated in an independent cohort. In a later analysis, about 16,000 TCR beta sequences were associated with specific HLA alleles at a false discovery rate of 0.05. Linkage disequilibrium might explain the correlated functional status among segregating V segments, but an unknown experimental factor could not be ruled out. A few of the identified cytomegalovirus-associated TCR beta chains were confirmed in vitro to be specific for cytomegalovirus antigens. Broadly in line with IMGT annotations, most TCR beta V segments showed up in productive rearrangements about 87% or about 30% of the time in an earlier analysis of several hundred of the donors. Because counts were too low, 15 or so rarely observed V segments, including chromosome 9 orphons, were excluded from the earlier analysis of under 650 of the donors. Most TCR sequences were observed very rarely across donors, whereas some public TCRs were present in many individuals. When HLA alleles, especially DR and DQ, strongly co-occurred, attributing TCR associations to individual alleles was difficult. Some IMGT-functional V segments, including TRBV6-2 and TRBV6-3, could not be told apart with the 87-base-pair reads, so those segments were excluded. According to a later analysis, parvovirus B19, influenza, CMV and Epstein-Barr virus appeared linked to several top co-occurrence clusters. Compared with equally common non-associated chains, HLA-associated TCR beta chains in a later analysis were more clonally expanded and had lower generation probabilities. Immune exposure information for the cohort was limited to CMV serostatus. A group of highly shared sequence variants was considered likely to be a technical artifact of the sequencing pipeline. Roughly uniform sequencing depth across donors was assumed in presence/absence analyses, although this assumption may not hold. Most CMV-associated TCR beta chains appeared to be HLA-restricted in a later analysis, and the HLA associations seemed to be driven largely by CMV exposure. In both the original and validation cohorts, the classifier was reported to diagnose cytomegalovirus status with high specificity and sensitivity. A further reported finding was that TCR beta sequences accurately predicted the HLA-A and HLA-B alleles for most subjects in the first cohort. In a later analysis, TCR association rates were found to vary across HLA loci, with the most associated TCRs seen for DRB1 alleles and the fewest for HLA-C alleles. Compared with the roughly 700-donor mean, donors in an Asian-associated ancestry cluster had fewer N-insertions in productive TCRs, according to a later genetic analysis. The study gave a list of under 200 TCR beta chains associated with cytomegalovirus. HLA typing was unavailable for some donors at each locus, so association tests used only the typed subset. In this cohort, only TCR beta chains were sequenced, and detectable features were limited by the absence of alpha or paired-chain data.

The library was made by the immunoSEQ multiplex PCR assay. The multiplex PCR relied on a mix of 60 forward primers for TCR Vbeta segments and 13 reverse primers for TCR Jbeta segments. The CDR3 region of rearranged TCR beta genes was amplified from genomic DNA with a multiplex PCR assay. The amplified TCR beta libraries were sequenced on the Illumina HiSeq System as 87-base-pair reads. Under the source paper's analysis protocol: A later analysis tallied 70 million to 100 million unique TCR beta chains across the 666 repertoires, and about 12 million of those chains were shared by two or more donors. Raw reads were error-corrected and collapsed into unique sequences with a nearest-neighbor algorithm that merged closely related sequences to remove PCR and sequencing errors. V, D and J gene segments were assigned by aligning CDR3 sequences to IMGT reference sequences. For a sequence to be retained, a match of at least six nucleotides to both a V gene segment and a J gene segment was required. A rearrangement was called productive if the CDR3 had no stop codons and remained in frame with V and J, and every other rearrangement was called non-productive. CDR3 was defined by IMGT convention, running from the second conserved V-encoded cysteine to the conserved J-encoded phenylalanine. The earlier analysis of about 530 of the donors excluded any sequence lacking an unambiguous match to a single V gene segment. An earlier analysis of 587 of the donors called V segments functional above 56.7% productive rearrangements and segregating when the between-donor standard deviation exceeded 5%. To diagnose cytomegalovirus status from the catalog of TCR beta chain sequences, a statistical classification framework was built. V and J gene assignment, in a later analysis, came from comparing TCR nucleotide sequences with IMGT/GENE-DB human TR gene sequences. Using the TCRdist pipeline, a later analysis assigned CDR3 sequences along with most-parsimonious VDJ recombination scenarios. A later analysis defined each TCR beta chain by its CDR3 amino acid sequence plus V-gene family, and excluded reads lacking a unique V-gene family. As a way to deal with suspected cross-contamination and a sequencing artifact, a later analysis dropped roughly 600 nucleotide sequences that were highly shared and had low generation probability. A later analysis calculated a clonal expansion index for each public chain from normalized within-repertoire ranks of inferred template counts. In a later analysis, generation probabilities were computed using a VDJ recombination model fitted to out-of-frame rearrangements, and the results were checked against IGoR. In a later analysis, TCR-TCR, TCR-HLA and TCR-CMV co-occurrence was scored with hypergeometric tests, and a repertoire-size bias correction was applied to TCR pairs. In a later analysis, false discovery rates were estimated by permuting HLA or CMV assignments 20 times. In a later analysis, co-occurring TCRs were grouped using DBSCAN, with TCRdist sequence similarity added in when clustering inside HLA-allele-positive subsets. For co-occurrence clustering, repertoires with fewer than 30,000 or more than 120,000 public chains were excluded, along with about five repertoires with anomalous nucleotide sharing. This immuneACCESS table, as held by TCRdb, lists in-frame sequences with V and J called but not all clones. Of the missing ones, under half trace to an unresolved V gene in checked studies; the others have no known cause. V and J calls and clone size are as listed in that table; D and trimming were resolved from the DNA. The sample yields approximately 140,000 clones; approximately 80% were counted once. Jointly, the top ten make up under 2% of the sample.

This clone appeared a few times. The antigen it recognizes is unknown. Per-base qualities were not stored, and no clone one base away is much larger. The cohort comprised fewer than 750 healthy bone marrow donors. Cohort members were all nominally healthy when sampled, although unrecorded immune exposures were likely present. The donor tested CMV seronegative and was one of the 352 seronegative cohort members. A peripheral blood sample was provided by each donor, and peripheral blood mononuclear cells were used for TCR beta sequencing. The Qiagen DNeasy Blood Extraction Kit was used to extract genomic DNA from the blood cell samples.

The receptor's source is a woman in her thirties or forties in good health and CMV-seronegative. Sequenced material: PBMCs. The sequence links TRBV6-5 to TRBJ2-7; perhaps TRBD1 is the D gene, with 6 bases matching. The CDR3 loop reads CASSKRLGAAYEQYF. The DNA sequence follows: TGTGCCAGCAGTAAAAGGCTGGGGGCGGCCTACGAGCAGTACTTC.